This T cell receptor beta chain is drawn from a study of Graves' ophthalmopathy and Graves' hyperthyroidism. This clonotype showed up many times. Amplification of TCR beta CDR3 regions used RNA transcripts. HTBI primers primed a first-round RT-PCR, and a second-round multiplex PCR followed. TCRdb analysed the multiplex PCR reads with MiXCR anew, one entry per CDR3 protein. The sample records roughly 400,000 distinct CDR3 sequences, approximately 20% being singletons. This CDR3 spans 13 amino acids. CDR1 and CDR2 (germline): SEHNR, FQNEAQ (reference sequence). Trimming removed 4 bases from V and 0 bases from J, with 7 bases in between. A diagnosis was made from clinical symptoms together with serum thyroxine, TRAb, thyroid ultrasound and orbital computed tomography.

What was sequenced was peripheral blood. The chain is built from TRBV7-9 and TRBJ2-7, with D unclear. The sequence came from a woman between 18 and 30 years old with Graves' ophthalmopathy. The CDR3: CASSSRTSYEQYF. In nucleotides, the CDR3 is TGTGCCAGCAGCTCCCGGACCTCCTACGAGCAGTACTTC.